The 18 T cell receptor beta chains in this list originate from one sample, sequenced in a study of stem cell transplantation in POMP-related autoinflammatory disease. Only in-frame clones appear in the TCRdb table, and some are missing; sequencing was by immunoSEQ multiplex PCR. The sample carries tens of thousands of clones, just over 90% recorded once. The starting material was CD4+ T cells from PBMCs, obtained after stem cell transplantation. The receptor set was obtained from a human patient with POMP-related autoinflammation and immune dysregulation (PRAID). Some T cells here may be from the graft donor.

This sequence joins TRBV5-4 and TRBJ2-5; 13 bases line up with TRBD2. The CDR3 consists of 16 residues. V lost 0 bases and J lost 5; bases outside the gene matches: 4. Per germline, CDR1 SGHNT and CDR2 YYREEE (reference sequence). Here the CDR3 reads CASSLGGTSGAETQYF. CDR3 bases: TGTGCCAGCAGCTTGGGTGGGACTAGCGGGGCTGAGACCCAGTACTTC.

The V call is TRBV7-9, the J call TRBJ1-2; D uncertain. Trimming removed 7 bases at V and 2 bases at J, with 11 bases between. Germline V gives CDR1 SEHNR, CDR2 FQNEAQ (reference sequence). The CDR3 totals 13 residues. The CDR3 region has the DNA TGTGCCAGCAAAGGGCAGGAGAACTATGGCTACACCTTC. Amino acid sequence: CASKGQENYGYTF.

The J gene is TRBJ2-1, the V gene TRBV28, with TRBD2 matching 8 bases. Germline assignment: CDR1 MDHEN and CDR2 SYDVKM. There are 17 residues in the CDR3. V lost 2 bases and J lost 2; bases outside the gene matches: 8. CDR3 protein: CASSLRFAGGTYNEQFF. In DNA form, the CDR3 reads TGTGCCAGCAGTTTAAGGTTTGCGGGAGGAACCTACAATGAGCAGTTCTTC.

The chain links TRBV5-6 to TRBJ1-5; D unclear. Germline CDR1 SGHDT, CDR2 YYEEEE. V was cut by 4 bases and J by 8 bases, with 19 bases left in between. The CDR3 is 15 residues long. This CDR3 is CASSPRDLGGEPQHF. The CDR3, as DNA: TGTGCCAGCAGCCCGAGAGACCTCGGCGGGGAGCCCCAGCATTTT.

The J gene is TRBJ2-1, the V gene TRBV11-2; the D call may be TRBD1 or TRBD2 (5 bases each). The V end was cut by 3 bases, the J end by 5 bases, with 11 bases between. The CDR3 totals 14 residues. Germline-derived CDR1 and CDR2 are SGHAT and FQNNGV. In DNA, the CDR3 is TGTGCCAGCAGCTTTTTCCGGGACGACAATGAGCAGTTCTTC. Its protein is CASSFFRDDNEQFF.

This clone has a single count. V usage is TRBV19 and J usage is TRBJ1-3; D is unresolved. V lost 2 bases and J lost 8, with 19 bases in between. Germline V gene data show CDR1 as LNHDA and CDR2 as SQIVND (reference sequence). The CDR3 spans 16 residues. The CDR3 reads CASSIPYKGAGHTIYF. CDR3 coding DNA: TGTGCCAGTAGTATACCCTATAAAGGCGCAGGACACACCATATATTTT.

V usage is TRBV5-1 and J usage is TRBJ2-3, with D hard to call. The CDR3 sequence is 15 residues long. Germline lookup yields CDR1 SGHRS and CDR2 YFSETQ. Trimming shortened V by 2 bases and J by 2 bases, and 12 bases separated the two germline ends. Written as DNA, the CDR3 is TGCGCCAGCAGCTTAGGTGGGCATTCCACAGATACGCAGTATTTT. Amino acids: CASSLGGHSTDTQYF.

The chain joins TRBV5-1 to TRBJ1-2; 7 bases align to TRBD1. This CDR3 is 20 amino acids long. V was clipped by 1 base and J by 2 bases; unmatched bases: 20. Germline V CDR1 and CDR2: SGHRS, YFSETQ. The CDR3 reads CASSLSASQPPGTVNYGYTF. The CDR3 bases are TGCGCCAGCAGCTTGAGTGCCTCACAGCCCCCCGGGACAGTGAACTATGGCTACACCTTC.

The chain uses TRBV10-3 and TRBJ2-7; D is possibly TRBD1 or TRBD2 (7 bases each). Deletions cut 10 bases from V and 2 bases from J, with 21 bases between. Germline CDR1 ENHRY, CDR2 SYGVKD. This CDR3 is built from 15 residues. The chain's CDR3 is CATLRGGGKPYEQYF. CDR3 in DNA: TGTGCCACACTTAGGGGAGGGGGCAAACCCTACGAGCAGTACTTC.

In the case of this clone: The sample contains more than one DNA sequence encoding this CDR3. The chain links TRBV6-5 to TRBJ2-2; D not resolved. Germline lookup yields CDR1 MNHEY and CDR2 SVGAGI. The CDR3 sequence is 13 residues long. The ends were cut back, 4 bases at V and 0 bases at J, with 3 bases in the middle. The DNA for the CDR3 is TGTGCCAGCAGTTCAGCGAACACCGGGGAGCTGTTTTTT. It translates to CASSSANTGELFF.

CDR3 sequence reads: CASSATVFNTEAFF. The CDR3 DNA sequence: TGTGCCAGCTCAGCGACAGTATTCAACACTGAAGCTTTCTTT. This chain links TRBV18 with TRBJ1-1, with TRBD1 as a possible D gene (5 bases). Germline CDR1 reads KGHSH; CDR2 reads LQKENI. The V and J ends lost 5 bases and 2 bases respectively, with 12 bases between them. This CDR3 comprises 14 residues.

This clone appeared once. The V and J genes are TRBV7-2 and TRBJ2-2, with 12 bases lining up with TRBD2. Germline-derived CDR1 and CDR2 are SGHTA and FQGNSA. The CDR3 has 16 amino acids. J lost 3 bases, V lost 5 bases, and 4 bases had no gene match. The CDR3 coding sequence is TGTGCCAGCAGCCGTGGACTAGCGGGGTACACCGGGGAGCTGTTTTTT. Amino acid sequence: CASSRGLAGYTGELFF.

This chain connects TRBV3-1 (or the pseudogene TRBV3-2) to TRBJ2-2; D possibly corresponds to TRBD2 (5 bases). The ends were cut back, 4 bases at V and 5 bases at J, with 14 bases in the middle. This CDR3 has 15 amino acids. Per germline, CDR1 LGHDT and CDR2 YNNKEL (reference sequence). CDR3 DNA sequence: TGTGCCAGCAGCCTTACCCGACTATCGACCGGGGAGCTGTTTTTT. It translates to CASSLTRLSTGELFF.

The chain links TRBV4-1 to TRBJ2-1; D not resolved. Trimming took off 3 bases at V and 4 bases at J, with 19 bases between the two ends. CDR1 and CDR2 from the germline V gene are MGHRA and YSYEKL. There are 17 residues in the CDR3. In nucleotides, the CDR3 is TGCGCCAGCAGCCAGGCAGACGGGCGGTCAGTTTACAATGAGCAGTTCTTC. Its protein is CASSQADGRSVYNEQFF.

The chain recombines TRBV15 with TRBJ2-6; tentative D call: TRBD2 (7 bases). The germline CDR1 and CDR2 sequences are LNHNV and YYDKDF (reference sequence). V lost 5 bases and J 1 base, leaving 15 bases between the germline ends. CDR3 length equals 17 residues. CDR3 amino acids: CATSGGAGTSGANVLTF. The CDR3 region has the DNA TGTGCCACCAGCGGGGGGGCAGGGACTTCTGGGGCCAACGTCCTGACTTTC.

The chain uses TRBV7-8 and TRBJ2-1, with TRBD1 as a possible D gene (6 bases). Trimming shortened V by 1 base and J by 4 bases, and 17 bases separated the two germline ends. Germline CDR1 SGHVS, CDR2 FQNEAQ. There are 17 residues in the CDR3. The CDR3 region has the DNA TGTGCCAGCAGCTTAGTCCTCACAGGGACCTTTTACAATGAGCAGTTCTTC. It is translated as CASSLVLTGTFYNEQFF.

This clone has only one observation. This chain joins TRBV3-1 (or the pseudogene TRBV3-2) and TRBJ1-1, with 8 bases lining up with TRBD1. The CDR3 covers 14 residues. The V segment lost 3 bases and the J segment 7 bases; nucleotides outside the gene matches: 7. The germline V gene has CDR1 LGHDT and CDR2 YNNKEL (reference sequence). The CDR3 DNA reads TGTGCCAGCAGCCAGACAGGGGTCGCGGTTGAAGCTTTCTTT. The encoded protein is CASSQTGVAVEAFF.

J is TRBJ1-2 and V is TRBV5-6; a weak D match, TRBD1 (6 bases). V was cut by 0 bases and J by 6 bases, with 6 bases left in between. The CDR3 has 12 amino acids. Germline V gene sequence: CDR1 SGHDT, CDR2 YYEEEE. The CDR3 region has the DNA TGTGCCAGCAGCTTGGACAGGGATGGCTACACCTTC. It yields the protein CASSLDRDGYTF.